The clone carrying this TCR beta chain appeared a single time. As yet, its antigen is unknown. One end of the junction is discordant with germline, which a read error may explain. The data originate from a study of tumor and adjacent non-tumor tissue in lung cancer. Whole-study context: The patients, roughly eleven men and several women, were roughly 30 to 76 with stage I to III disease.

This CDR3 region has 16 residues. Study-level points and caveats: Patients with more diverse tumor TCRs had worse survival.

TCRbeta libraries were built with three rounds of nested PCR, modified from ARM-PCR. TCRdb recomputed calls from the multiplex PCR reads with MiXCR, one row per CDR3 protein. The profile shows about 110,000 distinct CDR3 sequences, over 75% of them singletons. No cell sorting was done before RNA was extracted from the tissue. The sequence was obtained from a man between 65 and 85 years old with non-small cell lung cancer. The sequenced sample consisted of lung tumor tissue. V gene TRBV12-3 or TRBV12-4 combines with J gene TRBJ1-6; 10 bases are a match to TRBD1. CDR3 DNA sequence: TGTGCCAGCACCACCGGGACAGGGGACTATAATTCACCCCACCACTTT. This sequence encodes CASTTGTGDYNSPHHF.